A selection of T cell receptor beta chains follows, all from one sample in a study of CD8+ T cells in alopecia areata. The assay was immunoSEQ multiplex PCR, and TCRdb's table has in-frame clones only and misses some. The repertoire holds 150,000 to 200,000 clones, with under 80% as singletons. The sample consisted of CD4+ T cells sorted from blood, taken around week 49, from a patient treated with tofacitinib. Receptors originate from a human donor with alopecia areata. CDR3s include the opening cysteine and the closing phenylalanine or tryptophan.

J | V | CDR3
TRBJ2-1 | TRBV14 | CASSRAGVEQFF
TRBJ2-7 | TRBV29-1 | CSVEGSRGPTDEQYF
TRBJ1-1 | TRBV25-1 | CASRGPGIMNTEAFF
TRBJ1-2 | TRBV29-1 | CSVNEANYGYTF
TRBJ2-5 | TRBV20-1 | CSALSETQYF
TRBJ2-7 | TRBV9 | CASSVRGESYEQYF
TRBJ1-5 | TRBV27 | CASKDGSYSNQPQHF
TRBJ2-1 | TRBV5-4 | CASSLDRRQFF
TRBJ2-2 | TRBV6-5 | CASRGYTGELFF
TRBJ1-4 | TRBV29-1 | CSVGAGPNEKLFF
TRBJ1-2 | TRBV30 | CAWSVRFGGDYGYTF
TRBJ2-4 | TRBV30 | CAWSVRSQGLAKNIQYF
TRBJ2-3 | TRBV29-1 | CSATGIPPADTQYF
TRBJ1-5 | TRBV7-6 | CASSYATGRNQPQHF
TRBJ1-2 | TRBV4-3 | CASSQDRNSYGYTF
TRBJ2-5 | TRBV7-2 | CASSRTRQETQYF
TRBJ2-1 | TRBV28 | CASSYGQGQRGFF
TRBJ1-1 | TRBV7-6 | CASSSQGPHTEAFF
TRBJ1-2 | TRBV5-1 | CASSLAGGSDYGYTF
TRBJ2-1 | TRBV7-9 | CASSFYDEQFF
TRBJ2-7 | TRBV30 | CAWSPLGRGLYEQYF
TRBJ2-6 | TRBV19 | CASSISGGANVLTF
TRBJ2-7 | TRBV7-6 | CASSLGLGSYEQYF
TRBJ2-1 | TRBV7-3 | CASSFSNAPVNEQFF
TRBJ2-7 | TRBV29-1 | CSVQDRGYEQYF
TRBJ1-2 | TRBV27 | CASSLSRQRSGYTF
TRBJ2-1 | TRBV29-1 | CSAVGLAHYNEQFF
TRBJ2-7 | TRBV29-1 | CSVRGRVGSYEQYF
TRBJ2-7 | TRBV29-1 | CSGGQESYEQYF
TRBJ2-3 | TRBV6-6 | CASSKSTSTDTQYF
TRBJ1-2 | TRBV9 | CASSPGGADYGYTF
TRBJ2-3 | TRBV18 | CASSPGVSDTQYF
TRBJ1-1 | TRBV15 | CATSRASDRTEAFF
TRBJ2-5 | TRBV28 | CASSTGSQETQYF